Presented here are 21 T cell receptor beta chains from one specimen sequenced in a study of T cell repertoires in cytomegalovirus infection. For these receptors, no antigen is known. Each CDR3 protein is one row after TCRdb ran MiXCR on the reads. This table has over 45,000 distinct CDR3 sequences, more than 15% appearing once. The source material was CD8+ T cells from cultured PBMCs, sampled from culture after CMV antigen stimulation. The receptors were gathered from a human donor in good health (CMV status not recorded). Some clones in this sample may be carry-over from other donors' samples.

In its sample, this clonotype was seen many times. The genes are TRBV28 and TRBJ2-7; no clear D gene. The CDR3 spans 10 residues. Germline CDR1 is MDHEN and CDR2 is SYDVKM. V was trimmed by 7 bases and J by 5 bases, leaving 6 bases between them. The CDR3 nucleotides are TGTGCCAGCATGATGGACGAGCAGTACTTC. Translated, it gives CASMMDEQYF.

This clonotype was counted only a few times. This chain joins TRBV7-8 and TRBJ2-1, with D uncertain. CDR1 SGHVS and CDR2 FQNEAQ come from the germline V gene. The CDR3 totals 12 residues. The V end was cut by 5 bases, the J end by 9 bases, with 11 bases between. The CDR3 protein is CASSPPKGEQFF. CDR3 nucleotide sequence: TGTGCCAGCAGCCCCCCCAAGGGTGAGCAGTTCTTC. Drawing the rest from reference TRBV7-8 and TRBJ2-1, the complete variable domain is GAGVSQSPRYKVAKRGQDVALRCDPISGHVSLFWYQQALGQGPEFLTYFQNEAQLDKSGLPSDRFFAERPEGSVSTLKIQRTQQEDSAVYLCASSPPKGEQFFGPGTRLTVL.

J is TRBJ2-1 and V is TRBV12-3 or TRBV12-4; perhaps TRBD2 as D (5 bases). The CDR3 extends over 13 amino acids. V gave up 8 bases and J gave up 5 bases, with 13 bases separating them. CDR3 DNA: TGTGCCAGCGGGCGGGTCTCAGACAATGAGCAGTTCTTC. Its translation is CASGRVSDNEQFF.

The chain links TRBV2 to TRBJ2-2; D unresolved. The germline V gene has CDR1 SNHLY and CDR2 FYNNEI. This CDR3 is built from 11 residues. The V end lost 2 bases, the J end lost 6 bases, and 1 base lay between the germline ends. CDR3 sequence (DNA): TGTGCCAGCAGTGAACCCGGGGAGCTGTTTTTT. Its translation is CASSEPGELFF.

The rearrangement uses TRBV12-5 and TRBJ2-5; D gene uncertain. The CDR3 is made up of 13 amino acids. The ends were cut back, 0 bases at V and 5 bases at J, with 7 bases in the middle. In germline, CDR1 is LGHNT, CDR2 FRNRAP. The CDR3 sequence is CASGLVQWETQYF. As DNA, the CDR3 is TGTGCTAGTGGTTTGGTCCAATGGGAGACCCAGTACTTC.

Sample share makes this clonotype medium-sized. V gene TRBV7-9 combines with J gene TRBJ2-5; D not resolved. Germline-derived CDR1 and CDR2 are SEHNR and FQNEAQ (reference sequence). Trimming shortened V by 6 bases and J by 0 bases, and 11 bases separated the two germline ends. The CDR3 consists of 14 residues. The CDR3 loop reads CASSESGNQETQYF. The CDR3 bases are TGTGCCAGCAGTGAAAGTGGCAACCAAGAGACCCAGTACTTC.

The rearrangement joins TRBV6-8 to TRBJ2-1; D is perhaps TRBD2 (5 bases). The CDR3 consists of 14 residues. Germline loops: CDR1 MNHGY, CDR2 SAAAGT. Trimming removed 7 bases at V and 0 bases at J, with 10 bases between. The CDR3 spells CASTGRDSYNEQFF. Here the CDR3 DNA reads TGTGCCAGCACGGGTCGGGACTCCTACAATGAGCAGTTCTTC.

J is TRBJ2-7 and V is TRBV7-9; weak D call: TRBD1 (5 bases). The CDR3 loop spans 14 amino acids. Germline V gene lookup returns CDR1 SEHNR and CDR2 FQNEAQ (reference sequence). The ends were cut back, 4 bases at V and 5 bases at J, with 15 bases in the middle. In nucleotides, the CDR3 is TGTGCCAGCAGCTCGCCGACAGCCCCCGACGAGCAGTACTTC. Translation gives CASSSPTAPDEQYF.

The chain combines TRBV11-2 with TRBJ2-7; 7 nucleotides align to TRBD1. There are 15 residues in the CDR3. Germline V lookup: CDR1 SGHAT, CDR2 FQNNGV. J lost 4 bases, V lost 5 bases, and 11 bases had no gene match. In DNA form, the CDR3 reads TGTGCCAGCAGCCACTCCCCCGGGACAGAATACGAGCAGTACTTC. It is translated as CASSHSPGTEYEQYF.

The V and J genes are TRBV27 and TRBJ1-2; tentative D call: TRBD1 (5 bases). CDR3 length equals 14 residues. Deletions cut 8 bases from V and 0 bases from J, with 13 bases between. Germline V gives CDR1 MNHEY, CDR2 SMNVEV (reference sequence). DNA for the CDR3: TGTGCCAGCGGGCGGGGGTTAGCTAACTATGGCTACACCTTC. It specifies CASGRGLANYGYTF.

The rearrangement links TRBV7-2 to TRBJ1-5; 9 nucleotides line up with TRBD1. J gave up 3 bases and V 5 bases, and 5 bases lay outside the gene matches. Germline lookup yields CDR1 SGHTA and CDR2 FQGNSA. This CDR3 region has 15 residues. The CDR3 DNA sequence: TGTGCCAGCAGCCCACAGGGGGCTATCAATCAGCCCCAGCATTTT. Protein product: CASSPQGAINQPQHF.

The chain couples TRBV25-1 to TRBJ2-7, with 8 bases lining up with TRBD1. This CDR3 is 14 amino acids long. The junction had 5 bases not matched to a gene; V was cut back by 3 bases and J by 4 bases. The V gene's germline CDR1 is MGHDK and CDR2 SYGVNS. The CDR3 is CASSDPDRAYEQYF. The CDR3 nucleotides are TGTGCCAGCAGTGACCCGGACAGGGCGTACGAGCAGTACTTC.

The J gene is TRBJ2-1, the V gene TRBV7-2, with 9 bases that match TRBD1. The CDR3 covers 14 residues. CDR1 and CDR2 from the germline V gene are SGHTA and FQGNSA. After removal of 5 bases from V and 6 bases from J, the junction contained 5 bases not matched to a gene. The CDR3 region is CASSHPGQGNEQFF. As DNA, the CDR3 is TGTGCCAGCAGCCATCCGGGACAGGGCAATGAGCAGTTCTTC.

Only a few counts were recorded for this clonotype. This chain uses TRBV12-3 or TRBV12-4 with TRBJ2-1; 8 bases match TRBD1. The CDR3 contains 13 residues. Trimming took 6 bases from V and 8 from J; bases not matched to a gene: 6. The CDR3 loop reads CASRGQEAHEQFF. The CDR3 DNA reads TGTGCCAGCAGGGGACAGGAGGCCCATGAGCAGTTCTTC.

V is TRBV7-3 and J is TRBJ2-1; 7 positions agree with TRBD2. This CDR3 has 15 residues. CDR1 SGHTA and CDR2 FQGTGA come from the germline V gene. V shed 1 base, J shed 7 bases, and the junction held 7 bases outside the gene matches. The CDR3 DNA follows: TGTGCCAGCAGCTTAAAAGGCCGCGGGGGAAATGAGCAGTTCTTC. Protein product: CASSLKGRGGNEQFF.

The V and J genes are TRBV4-3 and TRBJ2-3; 13 bases agree with TRBD2. Germline assignment: CDR1 LGHNA and CDR2 YSLEER. The length of the CDR3 is 18 residues. Trimming cost V 1 base and J 6 bases; bases outside gene matches: 10. The chain's CDR3 is CASSQGTSGGSLVDTQYF. The DNA for the CDR3 is TGCGCCAGCAGCCAAGGGACTAGCGGGGGCTCTCTTGTTGATACGCAGTATTTT.

This clonotype was found a few times. V gene TRBV5-1 combines with J gene TRBJ1-1, with TRBD1 as a possible D gene (6 bases). The CDR3 consists of 17 residues. V lost 4 bases and J lost 0, with 19 bases in between. Germline V gene lookup returns CDR1 SGHRS and CDR2 YFSETQ. In nucleotides, the CDR3 is TGCGCCAGCAGCAGGACAGCCAGGAATTCTATGAACACTGAAGCTTTCTTT. Its protein is CASSRTARNSMNTEAFF.

The chain joins TRBV7-2 to TRBJ1-1; no clear D. The CDR3 contains 15 residues. V lost 1 base and J lost 2, with 11 bases in between. Germline V gene lookup returns CDR1 SGHTA and CDR2 FQGNSA. The CDR3 is CASSLVRSANTEAFF. The CDR3 DNA is TGTGCCAGCAGCTTAGTGCGCTCGGCCAACACTGAAGCTTTCTTT.

This chain uses TRBV7-2 with TRBJ2-3; 14 positions match TRBD2. V trimming: 1 base; J trimming: 4 bases; junction bases outside the gene matches: 4. The CDR3 consists of 17 residues. CDR1 is SGHTA, CDR2 FQGNSA, per germline. The DNA of the CDR3 is TGTGCCAGCAGCTTAGTAGGGACTAGCGGGAGTTCAGATACGCAGTATTTT. Its protein product is CASSLVGTSGSSDTQYF. Combining the CDR3 with reference TRBV7-2 and TRBJ2-3 gives the whole variable domain GAGVSQSPSNKVTEKGKDVELRCDPISGHTALYWYRQSLGQGLEFLIYFQGNSAPDKSGLPSDRFSAERTGGSVSTLTIQRTQQEDSAVYLCASSLVGTSGSSDTQYFGPGTRLTVL.

The V call is TRBV5-4, the J call TRBJ2-3; D is unresolved. Between the trimmed V and J ends, which lost 0 bases and 2 bases, there was a span of 7 bases. The CDR3 is 14 residues long. Germline CDR1 SGHNT, CDR2 YYREEE (reference sequence). The CDR3 region is CASSLGLYTDTQYF. The CDR3 DNA reads as TGTGCCAGCAGCTTGGGACTTTACACAGATACGCAGTATTTT. Complete variable domain (other parts from reference TRBV5-4 and TRBJ2-3): ETGVTQSPTHLIKTRGQQVTLRCSSQSGHNTVSWYQQALGQGPQFIFQYYREEENGRGNFPPRFSGLQFPNYSSELNVNALELDDSALYLCASSLGLYTDTQYFGPGTRLTVL.

The chain is built from TRBV6-2 or TRBV6-3 and TRBJ1-5; no clear D. CDR1 is MNHEY, CDR2 SVGEGT, per germline. The V end lost 10 bases, the J end lost 0 bases, and 16 bases lay between the germline ends. The CDR3 extends over 15 amino acids. The CDR3 is CANNERAYSNQPQHF. As DNA, the CDR3 is TGTGCCAACAATGAGAGGGCATATAGCAATCAGCCCCAGCATTTT.